Below, one T cell receptor beta chain is given with its context. This record comes from a study of blood T cell repertoires in COVID-19. Study as a whole: The study drew acute and convalescent COVID-19 samples from the United States, Italy and Spain. PBMCs, B-cell-depleted T cells, or T cells were the source of the cDNA or gDNA that made up the material.

CDR1 SGHAT and CDR2 FQNNGV come from the germline V gene. This CDR3 contains 15 residues. V shed 1 base, J shed 6 bases, and the junction held 5 bases outside the gene matches. A Seattle source enrolled patients during active infection and followed them longitudinally. Original methodology: Amplification from reference gene primers served as the basis for estimated nucleated cell counts. Only in-frame clones appear in the TCRdb table, and some are missing; sequencing was by immunoSEQ multiplex PCR. The V and J calls and clone size are taken from that table; D and trimming were inferred from the DNA. The sample carries approximately 530,000 clones, approximately 91% recorded once.

The clonotype comes from a woman aged 45-60 years with COVID-19, enrolled during active disease. V is TRBV11-2 and J is TRBJ2-7; TRBD1 matches at 11 bases. The specimen sequenced was peripheral blood. CDR3 nucleotides: TGTGCCAGCAGCTTAGGGGCGGGACAGGGGGGCGAGCAGTACTTC. It specifies CASSLGAGQGGEQYF.